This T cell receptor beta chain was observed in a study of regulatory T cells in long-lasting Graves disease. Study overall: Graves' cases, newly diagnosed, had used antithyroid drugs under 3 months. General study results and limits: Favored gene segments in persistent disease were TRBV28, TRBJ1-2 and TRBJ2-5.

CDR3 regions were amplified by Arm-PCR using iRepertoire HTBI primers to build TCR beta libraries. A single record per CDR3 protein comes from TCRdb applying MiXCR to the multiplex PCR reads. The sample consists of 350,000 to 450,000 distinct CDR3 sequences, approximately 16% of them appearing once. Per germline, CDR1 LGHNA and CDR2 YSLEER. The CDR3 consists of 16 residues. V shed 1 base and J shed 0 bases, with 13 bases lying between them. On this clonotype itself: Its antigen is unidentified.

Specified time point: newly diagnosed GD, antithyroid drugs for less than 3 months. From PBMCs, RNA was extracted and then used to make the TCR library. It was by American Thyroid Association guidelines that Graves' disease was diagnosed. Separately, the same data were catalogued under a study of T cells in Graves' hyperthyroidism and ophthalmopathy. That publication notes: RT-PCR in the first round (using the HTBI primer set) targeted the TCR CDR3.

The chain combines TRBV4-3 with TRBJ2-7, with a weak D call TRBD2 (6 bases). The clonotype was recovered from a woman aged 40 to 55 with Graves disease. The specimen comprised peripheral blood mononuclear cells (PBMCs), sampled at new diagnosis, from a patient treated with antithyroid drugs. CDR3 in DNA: TGCGCCAGCAGCCAAGCAGCTAGCGACAACTCCTACGAGCAGTACTTC. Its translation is CASSQAASDNSYEQYF.